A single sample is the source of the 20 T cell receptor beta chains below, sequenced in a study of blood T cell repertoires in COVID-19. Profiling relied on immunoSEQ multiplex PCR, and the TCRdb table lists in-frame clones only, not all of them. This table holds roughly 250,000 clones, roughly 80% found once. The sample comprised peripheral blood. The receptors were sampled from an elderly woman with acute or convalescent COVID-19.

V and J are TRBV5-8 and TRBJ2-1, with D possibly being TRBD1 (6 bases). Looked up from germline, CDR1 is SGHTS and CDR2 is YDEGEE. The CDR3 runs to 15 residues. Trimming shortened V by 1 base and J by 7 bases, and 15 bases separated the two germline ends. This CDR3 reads CASSLLLQGTNEQFF. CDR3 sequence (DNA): TGTGCCAGCAGCTTGCTCCTACAGGGCACGAATGAGCAGTTCTTC. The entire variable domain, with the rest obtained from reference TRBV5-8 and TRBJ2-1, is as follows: EAGVTQSPTHLIKTRGQQATLRCSPISGHTSVYWYQQALGLGLQFLLWYDEGEERNRGNFPPRFSGRQFPNYSSELNVNALELEDSALYLCASSLLLQGTNEQFFGPGTRLTVL.

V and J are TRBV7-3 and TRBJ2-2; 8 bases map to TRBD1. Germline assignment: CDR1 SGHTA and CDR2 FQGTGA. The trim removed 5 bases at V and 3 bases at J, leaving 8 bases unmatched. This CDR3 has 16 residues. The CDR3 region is CASSPMDRAYTGELFF. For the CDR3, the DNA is TGTGCCAGCAGCCCAATGGACAGGGCTTACACCGGGGAGCTGTTTTTT.

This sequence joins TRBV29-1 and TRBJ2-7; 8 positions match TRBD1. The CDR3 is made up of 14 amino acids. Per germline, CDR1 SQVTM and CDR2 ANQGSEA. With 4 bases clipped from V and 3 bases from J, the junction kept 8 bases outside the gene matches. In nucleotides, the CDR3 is TGCAGCGTTGTCCGGACAGGGCCCCTCTACGAGCAGTACTTC. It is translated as CSVVRTGPLYEQYF.

The CDR3 nucleotides read TGTGCCAGCAGCCCCGACCCCGGGGGCACAGATACGCAGTATTTT. Translating gives CASSPDPGGTDTQYF. The chain uses TRBV3-1 (or the pseudogene TRBV3-2) and TRBJ2-3, with D possibly TRBD2 on 5 matching bases. V was shortened by 4 bases and J by 1 base, with 12 bases between the two germline ends. Germline-derived CDR1 and CDR2 are LGHDT and YNNKEL (reference sequence). There are 15 residues in the CDR3.

The CDR3 reads CASSSGRGEQFF. CDR3 in DNA: TGTGCCAGCAGCTCAGGTCGGGGTGAGCAGTTCTTC. The genes are TRBV11-2 and TRBJ2-1, with D possibly TRBD2 on 5 matching bases. The germline CDR1 and CDR2 sequences are SGHAT and FQNNGV. Trimming shortened V by 4 bases and J by 9 bases, and 10 bases separated the two germline ends. The CDR3 sequence is 12 residues long.

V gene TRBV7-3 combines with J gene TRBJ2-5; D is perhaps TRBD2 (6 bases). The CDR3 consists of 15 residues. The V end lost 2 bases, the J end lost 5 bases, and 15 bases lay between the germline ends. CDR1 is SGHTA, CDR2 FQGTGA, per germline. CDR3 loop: CASSLGRGRGETQYF. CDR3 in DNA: TGTGCCAGCAGCTTAGGCCGGGGCCGGGGGGAGACCCAGTACTTC.

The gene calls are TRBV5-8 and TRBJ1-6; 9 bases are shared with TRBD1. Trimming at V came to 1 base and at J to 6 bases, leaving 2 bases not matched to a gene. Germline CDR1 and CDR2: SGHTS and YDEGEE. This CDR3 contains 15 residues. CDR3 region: CASSLRDRANSPLHF. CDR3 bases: TGTGCCAGCAGCTTGCGGGACAGGGCTAATTCACCCCTCCACTTT.

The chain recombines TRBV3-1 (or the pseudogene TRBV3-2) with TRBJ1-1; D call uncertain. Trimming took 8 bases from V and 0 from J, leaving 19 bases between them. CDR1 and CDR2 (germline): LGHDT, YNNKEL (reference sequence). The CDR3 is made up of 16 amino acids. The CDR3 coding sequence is TGTGCCAGCGCAAGGTCGGGAGTCCCGATGAACACTGAAGCTTTCTTT. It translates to CASARSGVPMNTEAFF.

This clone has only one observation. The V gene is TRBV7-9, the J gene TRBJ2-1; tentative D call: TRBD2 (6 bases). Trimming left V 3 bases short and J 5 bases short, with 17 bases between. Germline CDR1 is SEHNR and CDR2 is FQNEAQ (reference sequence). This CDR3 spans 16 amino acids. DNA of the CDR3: TGTGCCAGCAGCTTTAAGAGGAATAGCGGCCACAATGAGCAGTTCTTC. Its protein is CASSFKRNSGHNEQFF.

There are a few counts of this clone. CDR3 coding DNA: TGCAGCGTTGAAGATGGCCGGGGCTCCTACAATGAGCAGTTCTTC. It specifies CSVEDGRGSYNEQFF. The rearrangement joins TRBV29-1 to TRBJ2-1, with D possibly TRBD2 on 5 matching bases. The CDR3 covers 15 residues. Per germline, CDR1 SQVTM and CDR2 ANQGSEA. V gave up 0 bases and J gave up 0 bases, with 9 bases separating them.

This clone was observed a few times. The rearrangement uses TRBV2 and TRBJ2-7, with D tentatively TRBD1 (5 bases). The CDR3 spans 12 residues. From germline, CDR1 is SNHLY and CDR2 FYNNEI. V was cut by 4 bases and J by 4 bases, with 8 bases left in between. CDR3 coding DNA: TGTGCCAGCAGTGCCGACAGTTACGAGCAGTACTTC. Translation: CASSADSYEQYF.

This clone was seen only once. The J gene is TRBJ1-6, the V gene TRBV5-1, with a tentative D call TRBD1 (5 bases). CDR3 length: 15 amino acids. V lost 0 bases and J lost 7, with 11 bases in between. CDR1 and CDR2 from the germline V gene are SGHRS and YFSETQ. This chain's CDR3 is CASSLDVTVNSPLHF. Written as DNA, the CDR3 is TGCGCCAGCAGCTTGGATGTGACAGTGAATTCACCCCTCCACTTT.

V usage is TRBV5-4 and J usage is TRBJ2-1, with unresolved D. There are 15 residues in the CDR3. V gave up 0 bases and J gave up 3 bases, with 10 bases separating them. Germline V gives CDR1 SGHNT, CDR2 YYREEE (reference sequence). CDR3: CASSLDRSIYNEQFF. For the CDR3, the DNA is TGTGCCAGCAGCTTGGACAGAAGCATCTACAATGAGCAGTTCTTC.

CDR3 bases: TGCGCCAGCAGCTTGGGTGCGGGTAGCACAGATACGCAGTATTTT. It is translated as CASSLGAGSTDTQYF. The V call is TRBV5-1, the J call TRBJ2-3, with TRBD2 as a possible D gene (5 bases). The CDR3 runs to 15 residues. Germline CDR1 and CDR2: SGHRS and YFSETQ. The V end was cut by 0 bases, the J end by 0 bases, with 8 bases between.

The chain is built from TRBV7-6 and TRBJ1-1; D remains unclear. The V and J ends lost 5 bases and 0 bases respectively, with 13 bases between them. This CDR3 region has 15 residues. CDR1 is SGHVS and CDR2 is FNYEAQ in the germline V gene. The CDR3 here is CASSPTGGVNTEAFF. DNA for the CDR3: TGTGCCAGCAGCCCTACCGGCGGGGTGAACACTGAAGCTTTCTTT. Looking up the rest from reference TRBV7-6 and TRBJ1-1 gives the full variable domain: GAGVSQSPRYKVTKRGQDVALRCDPISGHVSLYWYRQALGQGPEFLTYFNYEAQQDKSGLPNDRFSAERPEGSISTLTIQRTEQRDSAMYRCASSPTGGVNTEAFFGQGTRLTVV.

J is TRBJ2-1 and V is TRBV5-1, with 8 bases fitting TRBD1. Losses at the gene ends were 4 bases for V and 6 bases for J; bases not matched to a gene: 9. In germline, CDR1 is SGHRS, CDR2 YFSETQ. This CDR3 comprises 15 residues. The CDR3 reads CASSTGTGGPNEQFF. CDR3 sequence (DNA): TGCGCCAGCAGCACTGGGACAGGTGGGCCCAATGAGCAGTTCTTC.

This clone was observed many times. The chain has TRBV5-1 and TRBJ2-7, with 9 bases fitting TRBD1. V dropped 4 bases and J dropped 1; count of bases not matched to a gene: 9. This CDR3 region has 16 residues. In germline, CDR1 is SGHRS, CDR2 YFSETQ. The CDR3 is CASSQRPGQGSYEQYF. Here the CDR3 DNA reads TGCGCCAGCAGCCAACGCCCGGGACAGGGTTCCTACGAGCAGTACTTC. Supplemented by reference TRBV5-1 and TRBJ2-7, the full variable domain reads KAGVTQTPRYLIKTRGQQVTLSCSPISGHRSVSWYQQTPGQGLQFLFEYFSETQRNKGNFPGRFSGRQFSNSRSEMNVSTLELGDSALYLCASSQRPGQGSYEQYFGPGTRLTVT.

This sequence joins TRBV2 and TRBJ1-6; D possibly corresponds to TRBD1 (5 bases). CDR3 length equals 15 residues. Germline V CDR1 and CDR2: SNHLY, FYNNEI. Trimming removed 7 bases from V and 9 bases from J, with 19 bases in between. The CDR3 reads CASNQQVLDSSPLHF. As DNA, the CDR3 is TGTGCCAGCAATCAACAGGTCTTAGATTCTTCACCCCTCCACTTT.

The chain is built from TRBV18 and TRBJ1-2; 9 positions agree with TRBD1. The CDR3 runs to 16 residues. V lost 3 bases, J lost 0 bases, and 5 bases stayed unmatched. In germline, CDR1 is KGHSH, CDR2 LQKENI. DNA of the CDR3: TGTGCCAGCTCACCCGGGACAGGGAACGCTAACTATGGCTACACCTTC. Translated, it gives CASSPGTGNANYGYTF.

CDR3 loop: CAWRIQQNTEAFF. DNA of the CDR3: TGTGCCTGGAGGATACAACAGAACACTGAAGCTTTCTTT. V gene TRBV30 combines with J gene TRBJ1-1; D unclear. The germline V gene encodes CDR1 GTSNPN and CDR2 SVGIG (reference sequence). Trimming stripped 3 bases from V and 1 base from J, with 9 bases between. The CDR3 is 13 residues long.